These 17 T cell receptor beta chains were sequenced from one sample in a study of blood T cell repertoires in COVID-19. The table came from immunoSEQ multiplex PCR; TCRdb's copy has only in-frame clones and leaves some out. The profile shows 150,000 to 160,000 clones, 78% of them singletons. The specimen was peripheral blood. The receptors come from a man aged 80 or over with acute or convalescent COVID-19.

The gene calls are TRBV10-3 and TRBJ1-1; no reliable D call. Trimming took 3 bases from V and 6 from J, leaving 8 bases between them. Germline CDR1 reads ENHRY; CDR2 reads SYGVKD. This CDR3 is built from 12 residues. CDR3: CAISDIRAEAFF. In DNA, the CDR3 is TGTGCCATCAGTGATATACGGGCTGAAGCTTTCTTT.

V usage is TRBV27 and J usage is TRBJ2-1, with 9 bases identical to TRBD1. Germline V CDR1 and CDR2: MNHEY, SMNVEV (reference sequence). The V segment lost 5 bases and the J segment 6 bases; nucleotides outside the gene matches: 8. The CDR3 loop spans 15 amino acids. DNA of the CDR3: TGTGCCAGCAGTCTCCCGGGACAGGGTGTCAATGAGCAGTTCTTC. It translates to CASSLPGQGVNEQFF.

The chain has TRBV10-2 and TRBJ1-1; D call uncertain. The CDR3 runs 13 residues. With 9 bases removed from V and 0 bases from J, the gap between germline ends came to 11 bases. Per germline, CDR1 WSHSY and CDR2 SAAADI. DNA for the CDR3: TGCGCCAGTGAATCCGCGGTGAACACTGAAGCTTTCTTT. Amino acids: CASESAVNTEAFF.

The rearrangement uses TRBV13 and TRBJ1-2, with D possibly being TRBD1 (6 bases). The germline V gene has CDR1 PRHDT and CDR2 FYEKMQ (reference sequence). The CDR3 is 17 amino acids. Trimming stripped 5 bases from V and 1 base from J, with 20 bases between. CDR3 sequence: CASSHLSAGRGNYGYTF. DNA for the CDR3: TGTGCCAGCAGCCACTTATCTGCTGGCAGGGGTAACTATGGCTACACCTTC.

The V and J genes are TRBV5-1 and TRBJ1-5; perhaps TRBD1 as D (5 bases). This CDR3 contains 15 residues. Trimming cost V 0 bases and J 7 bases, with 14 bases left between them. From germline, CDR1 is SGHRS and CDR2 YFSETQ. The CDR3: CASSLAGTGQQPQHF. DNA of the CDR3: TGCGCCAGCAGCTTGGCCGGTACAGGCCAACAGCCCCAGCATTTT.

The gene calls are TRBV7-2 and TRBJ1-3; no firm D call. V gave up 4 bases and J gave up 2 bases, with 9 bases separating them. There are 14 residues in the CDR3. Germline lookup yields CDR1 SGHTA and CDR2 FQGNSA. DNA for the CDR3: TGTGCCAGCAGCTCGGGGTCTCCTGGAAACACCATATATTTT. This codes for CASSSGSPGNTIYF. The variable domain in full, completed from reference TRBV7-2 and TRBJ1-3, reads GAGVSQSPSNKVTEKGKDVELRCDPISGHTALYWYRQSLGQGLEFLIYFQGNSAPDKSGLPSDRFSAERTGGSVSTLTIQRTQQEDSAVYLCASSSGSPGNTIYFGEGSWLTVV.

CDR3 bases: TGTGCCAGCAGTGAGCCCTATAGCAATCAGCCCCAGCATTTT. This gives the protein CASSEPYSNQPQHF. The V call is TRBV2, the J call TRBJ1-5; no definite D call. Germline-derived CDR1 and CDR2 are SNHLY and FYNNEI. The CDR3 has 14 residues. The V gene lost 3 bases and the J gene lost 0 bases, with 6 bases spanning the gap.

This clone was observed once. The J gene is TRBJ1-4, the V gene TRBV18; D remains ambiguous. Deletions cut 3 bases from V and 5 bases from J, with 7 bases between. Germline CDR1 is KGHSH and CDR2 is LQKENI. The CDR3 length is 13 residues. The DNA of the CDR3 is TGTGCCAGCTCACCCCGTGAGAATGAAAAACTGTTTTTT. Protein product: CASSPRENEKLFF.

The chain joins TRBV2 to TRBJ1-6, with 10 bases aligning to TRBD1. This CDR3 region has 15 residues. Per the germline V gene, CDR1 is SNHLY and CDR2 is FYNNEI. V was pared by 3 bases and J by 10 bases, with 6 bases of the junction left unmatched. The CDR3 nucleotides are TGTGCCAGCAGTGACTTGGGACAGGGGAACTCACCCCTCCACTTT. This encodes CASSDLGQGNSPLHF.

V usage is TRBV4-3 and J usage is TRBJ2-6; a possible D gene is TRBD2 (7 bases). Germline V gene lookup returns CDR1 LGHNA and CDR2 YSLEER. The CDR3 consists of 18 residues. Trimming cost V 2 bases and J 0 bases, with 14 bases left between them. CDR3 DNA sequence: TGCGCCAGCAGCCAAACGGGGGGCTGGGGCTCTGGGGCCAACGTCCTGACTTTC. It specifies CASSQTGGWGSGANVLTF.

In its sample, this clone was seen once. V is TRBV11-2 and J is TRBJ2-3, with TRBD1 matching 8 bases. The CDR3 spans 14 residues. Trimming at V came to 4 bases and at J to 6 bases, leaving 6 bases not matched to a gene. CDR1 is SGHAT and CDR2 is FQNNGV in the germline V gene. In DNA form, the CDR3 reads TGTGCCAGCAGCTCGCAGGGGGCGCAGGATACGCAGTATTTT. Its translation: CASSSQGAQDTQYF.

The J gene is TRBJ2-7, the V gene TRBV10-3; 10 bases map to TRBD1. This CDR3 is built from 13 residues. Germline CDR1 is ENHRY and CDR2 is SYGVKD. Germline trimming cut 6 bases from V and 5 bases from J; bases unmatched to any gene: 4. CDR3 in DNA: TGTGCCATCAGGGCCGGGACAGGGGACGAGCAGTACTTC. This codes for CAIRAGTGDEQYF.

This chain connects TRBV19 to TRBJ2-5; D not resolved. This CDR3 contains 12 residues. V was trimmed by 4 bases and J by 7 bases, leaving 10 bases between them. Germline assignment: CDR1 LNHDA and CDR2 SQIVND (reference sequence). The CDR3 region is CASSRPTGTQYF. CDR3 sequence (DNA): TGTGCCAGTAGTAGGCCGACGGGGACCCAGTACTTC.

The chain couples TRBV4-2 to TRBJ1-1; possibly TRBD1 for D (6 bases). With 3 bases removed from V and 1 base from J, the gap between germline ends came to 12 bases. Per germline, CDR1 LGHNA and CDR2 YNFKEQ. This CDR3 has 15 residues. This CDR3 reads CASSHERQENTEAFF. In nucleotides, the CDR3 is TGTGCCAGCAGCCATGAGAGACAGGAGAACACTGAAGCTTTCTTT.

The gene calls are TRBV7-9 and TRBJ2-5, with TRBD1 matching 7 bases. Germline trimming cut 3 bases from V and 7 bases from J; bases unmatched to any gene: 8. CDR3 size: 14 residues. Germline CDR1 and CDR2: SEHNR and FQNEAQ (reference sequence). Here the CDR3 DNA reads TGTGCCAGCAGCTTTAGAGACAGGGATGGGACCCAGTACTTC. It codes for CASSFRDRDGTQYF. Filled out from reference TRBV7-9 and TRBJ2-5, the complete variable domain reads DTGVSQNPRHKITKRGQNVTFRCDPISEHNRLYWYRQTLGQGPEFLTYFQNEAQLEKSRLLSDRFSAERPKGSFSTLEIQRTEQGDSAMYLCASSFRDRDGTQYFGPGTRLLVL.

This sequence joins TRBV4-3 and TRBJ1-4, with 8 positions matching TRBD1. The V gene end was trimmed by 1 base and the J gene end by 1 base; junction bases not matched to a gene: 2. The CDR3 spans 16 residues. Germline assignment: CDR1 LGHNA and CDR2 YSLEER. The CDR3 reads CASSQATGGTNEKLFF. In DNA, the CDR3 is TGCGCCAGCAGCCAAGCAACAGGGGGAACTAATGAAAAACTGTTTTTT.

The V and J genes are TRBV2 and TRBJ2-2, with 10 bases that match TRBD1. This CDR3 has 15 residues. V was pared by 6 bases and J by 4 bases, with 5 bases of the junction left unmatched. Germline lookup yields CDR1 SNHLY and CDR2 FYNNEI. The CDR3 DNA reads TGTGCCAGCAGACTTCGGACAGGGGGCACCGGGGAGCTGTTTTTT. It encodes CASRLRTGGTGELFF.